The clone carrying this T cell receptor (beta chain) has a count of ten or more. Its target is unknown. V lost 6 bases and J 4 bases, leaving 14 bases between the germline ends. This CDR3 spans 13 amino acids. The germline V gene has CDR1 SGHRS and CDR2 YFSETQ. cDNA molecules, individually, were tagged with unique molecular identifiers. TCRdb passed the 5' RACE reads through MiXCR, listing each CDR3 protein once. This sample carries 45,000 to 60,000 distinct CDR3 sequences, more than 7% of them seen once, and the ten largest clones take under 3.5%. The sample comes from a study of early T cells in non-severe SARS-CoV-2 infection. Study in general: Sequencing targeted bulk RNA from unsorted whole blood, leaving chains unpaired.

Study findings and constraints: Reliance on VDJdb matching favored anti-spike CD8 responses; private and CD4 specificities were missed.

This TCR was sampled from an adult who was a healthcare worker with PCR-confirmed SARS-CoV-2 infection or an uninfected control (not recorded which). Sequences were obtained from whole blood. The rearrangement joins TRBV5-1 to TRBJ2-7, with D tentatively TRBD2 (6 bases). The CDR3 sequence is CASTIGGRYEQYF. The CDR3 bases are TGCGCCAGCACCATCGGGGGAAGGTACGAGCAGTACTTC.